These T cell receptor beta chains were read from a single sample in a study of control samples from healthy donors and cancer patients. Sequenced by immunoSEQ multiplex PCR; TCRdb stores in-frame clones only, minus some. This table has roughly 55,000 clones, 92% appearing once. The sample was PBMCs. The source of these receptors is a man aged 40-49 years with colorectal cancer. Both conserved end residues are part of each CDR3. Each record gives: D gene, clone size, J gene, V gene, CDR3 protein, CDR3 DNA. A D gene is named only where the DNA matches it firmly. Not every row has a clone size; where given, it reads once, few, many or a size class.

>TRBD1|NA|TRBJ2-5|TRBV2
CASSEGQGNQETQYF
TGTGCCAGCAGTGAAGGACAGGGCAACCAAGAGACCCAGTACTTC
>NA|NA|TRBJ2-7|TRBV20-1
CSARGAYEQYF
TGCAGTGCTCGAGGGGCCTACGAGCAGTACTTC
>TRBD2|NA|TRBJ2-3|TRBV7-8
CASSLSGGRSDTQYF
TGTGCCAGCAGCTTAAGCGGGGGGAGATCAGATACGCAGTATTTT
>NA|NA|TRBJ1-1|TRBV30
CAWRVLGGSNTEAFF
TGTGCCTGGAGGGTCTTGGGGGGATCGAACACTGAAGCTTTCTTT
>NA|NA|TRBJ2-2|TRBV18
CASSQQGRTGELFF
TGTGCCAGCTCACAACAGGGTCGCACCGGGGAGCTGTTTTTT
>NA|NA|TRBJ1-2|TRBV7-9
CASSGSRDSAQVSYGYTF
TGTGCCAGCAGCGGGTCCCGGGACTCCGCACAAGTCTCCTATGGCTACACCTTC
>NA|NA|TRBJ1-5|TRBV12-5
CASGLQGSNNNQPQHF
TGTGCTAGTGGTCTTCAGGGGAGTAACAACAATCAGCCCCAGCATTTT
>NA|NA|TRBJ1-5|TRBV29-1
CSVGYGSHSNQPQHF
TGCAGCGTTGGATACGGCAGCCATAGCAATCAGCCCCAGCATTTT
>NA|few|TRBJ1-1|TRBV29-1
CSVAEHSNTEAFF
TGCAGCGTTGCCGAACATTCGAACACTGAAGCTTTCTTT
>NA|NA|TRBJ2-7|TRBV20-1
CSPKGFDEQYF
TGCAGTCCCAAGGGGTTCGACGAGCAGTACTTC
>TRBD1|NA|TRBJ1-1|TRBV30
CAWGQGTSEAFF
TGTGCCTGGGGACAGGGTACGTCTGAAGCTTTCTTT
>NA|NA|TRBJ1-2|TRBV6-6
CASSPQGDYGYTF
TGTGCCAGCAGCCCTCAGGGAGACTATGGCTACACCTTC
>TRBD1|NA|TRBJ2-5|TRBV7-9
CASSLAAGGAETQYF
TGTGCCAGCAGCTTAGCTGCAGGGGGCGCGGAGACCCAGTACTTC
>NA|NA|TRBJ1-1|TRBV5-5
CASSPPPTVNTEAFF
TGTGCCAGCAGCCCCCCCCCGACCGTGAACACTGAAGCTTTCTTT
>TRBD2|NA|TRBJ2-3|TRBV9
CASSEKRGGIDTQYF
TGTGCCAGCAGCGAAAAGCGGGGGGGCATAGATACGCAGTATTTT
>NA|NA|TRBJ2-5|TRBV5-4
CASSFRTKYQETQYF
TGTGCCAGCAGCTTCAGGACCAAGTACCAAGAGACCCAGTACTTC
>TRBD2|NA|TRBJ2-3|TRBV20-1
CSASGLGAGGPTDTQYF
TGCAGTGCTAGTGGACTAGGCGCGGGGGGGCCCACAGATACGCAGTATTTT
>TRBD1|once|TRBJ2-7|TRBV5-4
CASSSPDRGHDEQYF
TGTGCCAGCAGCTCACCGGACAGGGGGCACGACGAGCAGTACTTC
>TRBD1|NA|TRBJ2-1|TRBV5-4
CASSLGDRGTDEQFF
TGTGCCAGCAGCTTGGGGGACAGAGGTACGGATGAGCAGTTCTTC
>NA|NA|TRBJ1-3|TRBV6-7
CASSYLGPERGTGNTIYF
TGTGCCAGCAGTTACCTAGGACCTGAAAGGGGGACTGGGAACACCATATATTTT
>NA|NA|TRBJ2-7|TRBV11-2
CASSSAGGYEQYF
TGTGCCAGCAGCTCGGCCGGGGGATACGAGCAGTACTTC
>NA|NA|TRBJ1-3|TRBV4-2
CASSQDPTGPKNTIYF
TGTGCCAGCAGCCAAGACCCGACAGGTCCGAAAAACACCATATATTTT
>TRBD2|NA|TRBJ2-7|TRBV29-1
CSVDLAGGDEQYF
TGCAGCGTTGACCTAGCGGGGGGGGACGAGCAGTACTTC
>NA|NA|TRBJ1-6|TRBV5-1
CASSLEGRRGSPLHF
TGCGCCAGCAGCTTGGAGGGCCGGCGGGGTTCACCCCTCCACTTT
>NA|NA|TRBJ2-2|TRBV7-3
CASSLRGGTGELFF
TGTGCCAGCAGCTTGAGGGGAGGAACCGGGGAGCTGTTTTTT
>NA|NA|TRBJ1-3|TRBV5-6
CASSFLPSGNTIYF
TGTGCCAGCAGCTTTCTTCCCTCTGGAAACACCATATATTTT
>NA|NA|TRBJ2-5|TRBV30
CAWSPPGLTQYF
TGTGCCTGGAGTCCACCGGGACTTACCCAGTACTTC
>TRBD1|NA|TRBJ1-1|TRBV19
CASSRGTGGGLNTEAFF
TGTGCCAGTAGTCGGGGGACAGGGGGTGGTTTGAACACTGAAGCTTTCTTT
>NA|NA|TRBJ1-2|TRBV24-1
CATSDPPRAGYTF
TGTGCCACCAGTGATCCCCCCCGGGCTGGCTACACCTTC
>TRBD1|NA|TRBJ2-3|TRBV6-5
CASSESGGSTDTQYF
TGTGCCAGCAGCGAGTCAGGGGGCAGCACAGATACGCAGTATTTT
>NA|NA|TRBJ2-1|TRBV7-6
CASSLQGPSPSHEQFF
TGTGCCAGCAGCTTACAGGGCCCCTCACCCTCTCATGAGCAGTTCTTC
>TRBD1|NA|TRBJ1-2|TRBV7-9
CASSSAFQTGGYGYTF
TGTGCCAGCAGCTCGGCATTCCAGACAGGGGGTTATGGCTACACCTTC
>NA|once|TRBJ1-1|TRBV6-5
CASSYSGPKGIEAFF
TGTGCCAGCAGTTACTCCGGCCCAAAAGGAATTGAAGCTTTCTTT
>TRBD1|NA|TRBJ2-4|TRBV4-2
CASSPGDRGRLPHLNIQYF
TGTGCCAGCAGCCCCGGGGACAGGGGAAGACTTCCCCATTTAAACATTCAGTACTTC
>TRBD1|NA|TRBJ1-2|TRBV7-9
CASSRTGGRDVGYTF
TGTGCCAGCAGCCGGACAGGGGGTAGGGACGTTGGCTACACCTTC
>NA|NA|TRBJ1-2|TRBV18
CASSPQRLGEVNYGYTF
TGTGCCAGCTCACCCCAAAGGTTGGGGGAGGTAAACTATGGCTACACCTTC
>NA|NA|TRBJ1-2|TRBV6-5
CASSYRGGQNYGYTF
TGTGCCAGCAGTTACAGGGGCGGCCAAAACTATGGCTACACCTTC
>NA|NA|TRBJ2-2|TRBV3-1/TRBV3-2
CASSLGPGATGELFF
TGTGCCAGCAGCCTAGGACCAGGGGCTACCGGGGAGCTGTTTTTT
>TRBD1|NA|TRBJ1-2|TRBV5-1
CASSYNRGGGVRGYTF
TGCGCCAGCAGCTATAACAGGGGTGGCGGTGTACGTGGCTACACCTTC
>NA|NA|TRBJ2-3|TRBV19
CASTDQGGKDTQYF
TGTGCCAGTACCGACCAGGGGGGTAAAGATACGCAGTATTTT
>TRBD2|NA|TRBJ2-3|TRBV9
CASSVAGGISTDTQYF
TGTGCCAGCAGCGTAGCGGGGGGGATCAGCACAGATACGCAGTATTTT
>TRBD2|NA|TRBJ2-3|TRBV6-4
CASSPLAGTSGVDTQYF
TGTGCCAGCAGTCCCTTAGCGGGGACTAGCGGGGTAGATACGCAGTATTTT
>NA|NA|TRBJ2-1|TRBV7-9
CASSLLGGARGNEQFF
TGTGCCAGCAGCTTACTCGGAGGAGCGCGGGGCAATGAGCAGTTCTTC
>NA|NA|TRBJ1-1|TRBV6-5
CASSYSWQGNTEAFF
TGTGCCAGCAGTTACTCGTGGCAGGGGAACACTGAAGCTTTCTTT